The T cell receptor beta chain described here comes from a study of T cells expressing NK-cell markers. Study details: Source material for TCR beta repertoires consisted of sorted CD3+CD56+NKG2C+, CD3+CD56+NKG2C- and CD3+CD56-NKG2C+ T cells. Within the sequenced cohort of eight donors, seven exhibited HCMV seropositivity and one was seronegative.

Germline-derived CDR1 and CDR2 are MGHRA and YSYEKL. This CDR3 spans 17 amino acids. Reprocessing the 5' RACE reads, TCRdb reports a single entry for every CDR3 protein and omits DNA. The sample features some 120,000 distinct CDR3 sequences, with under 20% in its top ten. The sequencing sample was made of blood T cells: a sorted CD56 or NKG2C T cell subset, CD4+ or CD8+ T cells, or bulk PBMC T cells (not recorded which). This receptor was obtained from a woman aged 18 to 69 in good health. V and J are TRBV4-1 and TRBJ2-7; TCRdb designates TRBD1, a call that cannot be tested without DNA. CDR3 sequence: CASSQAVTNRGGDEQYF.